This T cell receptor beta chain was obtained from a study of T cell responses to AZD1222 COVID-19 vaccine. From germline, CDR1 is SGHAT and CDR2 FQDESV (reference sequence). V lost 7 bases to trimming and J lost 1 base, with 11 bases between them. This CDR3 contains 13 residues. Clones were sequenced by immunoSEQ multiplex PCR, and TCRdb holds only the in-frame ones, with some missing. In the table there are approximately 75,000 clones, roughly 84% of which are singletons. Material: peripheral blood, obtained 28 days after the second AZD1222 dose. The TCR sequence derives from an adult who received the AZD1222 COVID-19 vaccine. This sequence joins TRBV11-1 and TRBJ2-7; D ambiguous. This chain's CDR3 is CASTQTGSYEQYF. CDR3 sequence (DNA): TGTGCCAGCACCCAGACGGGTTCCTACGAGCAGTACTTC.